This paragraph reports one TCR beta chain. Its target antigen remains unknown. The record has no base qualities; no much larger clone is one base away. The sample is drawn from a study of cytomegalovirus exposure and HLA in healthy donors (dated by TCRdb to about 2017). For the wider study: An earlier analysis of some 500 of the donors reported about 250 Gb of sequence data and 117 million unique TCR beta sequences from some 180 million T cells. About 330 gigabases of sequencing data and roughly 81 million unique TCR sequences made up an early release that covered several hundred HLA-typed donors. An earlier analysis of around 580 of the donors used high-throughput TCR beta sequencing to judge whether each TCR beta V gene segment behaved as functional or pseudogenic. A later genetic analysis used genome-wide SNP genotypes for about 65% of the 666 donors, treating that subset as a discovery cohort. To study patterns of TCR occurrence, a later analysis re-analyzed previously published TCR beta repertoires from several hundred donors and added high-resolution HLA genotyping. Using immunosequencing, the study profiled T cell repertoires from about 650 subjects and related those repertoires to cytomegalovirus serostatus. Typing coverage differed by locus: A, B, C, DRB1 and DQB1 were typed in roughly 620-640 donors, DQA1 in 500 to 550, DPA1 in nearly 610, and DPB1 in 472. Rather than drawing on any new phenotypic data, the later analysis identified candidate immune exposures from TCR beta sequences and the way those sequences occurred across donors. In addition to the first cohort of 666 subjects, a separate validation cohort of approximately 130 different subjects was used. The aim of the study was to test whether cataloging public T cell receptors could identify signatures of past pathogen exposure. A handful of DR-DQ haplotypes were handled as single units for association and clustering because linkage in the cohort was strong. Both class I and class II loci were covered by HLA typing, at four-digit resolution. All discovery cohort repertoires had been generated on a single sequencing platform. Alongside the repertoire data, information on donor age, sex, ethnicity and CMV serostatus was compiled. Among the roughly 390 genotyped donors, around 79% belonged to the genetic ancestry cluster associated with self-reported Caucasian donors. High-throughput TCR immunosequencing, statistical association of individual TCRs with disease status, and machine learning were combined to predict cytomegalovirus infection status. On average, 235,054 unique TCR beta nucleotide sequences were sequenced per donor among 398 genotyped donors of the cohort, with around 19% of those sequences being non-productive.

The germline V gene (reference sequence) supplies CDR1 GTSNPN and CDR2 SVGIG. The CDR3 measures 14 amino acids from cysteine to phenylalanine. Only CDR3 DNA is held: 42 bases, read in frame from base 1. The V end loses 0 bases and the J end loses 2 bases, and a stretch of 10 bases separates them. The cohort comprised some 730 healthy bone marrow donors. Cohort members were all nominally healthy when sampled, although unrecorded immune exposures were likely present. The donor was CMV seronegative and was included in the group of over 300 seronegative cohort members. A peripheral blood sample was collected from each donor, and TCR beta sequencing was performed on peripheral blood mononuclear cells. Genomic DNA extraction from the blood cell samples was performed with the Qiagen DNeasy Blood Extraction Kit. The research as a whole found: According to the authors, the approach could potentially be generalized to other disease states and immunological phenotypes. Correlated functional status among segregating V segments might reflect linkage disequilibrium, but an unknown experimental factor could not be ruled out. An association between a missense DCLRE1C variant and V-gene and J-gene trimming of TCR beta chains was found in a later genetic analysis and replicated in an independent cohort. In a later analysis, TCR association rates were found to vary across HLA loci, with the most associated TCRs seen for DRB1 alleles and the fewest for HLA-C alleles. At a false discovery rate of 0.05, a later analysis linked some 18,000 TCR beta sequences to specific HLA alleles. Most CMV-associated TCR beta chains appeared to be HLA-restricted in a later analysis, and the HLA associations seemed to be driven largely by CMV exposure. Roughly uniform sequencing depth across donors was assumed in presence/absence analyses, although this assumption may not hold. Three of the identified cytomegalovirus-associated TCR beta chains were confirmed in vitro to be specific for cytomegalovirus antigens. The sequencing pipeline was judged likely to have produced a cluster of highly shared sequence variants as a technical artifact. An earlier analysis of around 600 of the donors showed that most TCR beta V segments appeared in productive rearrangements either about 87% or about 30% of the time, which broadly matched IMGT annotations. The only immune exposure information available for the cohort was CMV serostatus. In this cohort, only TCR beta chains were sequenced, and detectable features were limited by the absence of alpha or paired-chain data. A later analysis found that HLA-associated TCR beta chains were more clonally expanded and had lower generation probabilities than equally common non-associated chains. According to a later analysis, parvovirus B19, influenza, CMV and Epstein-Barr virus appeared linked to several top co-occurrence clusters. Some IMGT-functional V segments, including TRBV6-2 and TRBV6-3, could not be told apart with the 87-base-pair reads, so those segments were excluded. While some public TCRs were present in many individuals, most TCR sequences turned up only very rarely across donors. A further reported finding was that TCR beta sequences accurately predicted the HLA-A and HLA-B alleles for most subjects in the first cohort. Compared with the approximately 720-donor mean, donors in an Asian-associated ancestry cluster had fewer N-insertions in productive TCRs, according to a later genetic analysis. When HLA alleles, especially DR and DQ, strongly co-occurred, attributing TCR associations to individual alleles was difficult. In the study, some 160 TCR beta chains were listed as associated with cytomegalovirus. Cytomegalovirus status was reported to be diagnosed by the classifier with high specificity and sensitivity in both the original and validation cohorts. Because HLA typing was missing for some donors at each locus, association tests included only the typed subset. Because counts were too low, about 17 rarely observed V segments, including chromosome 9 orphons, were excluded from the earlier analysis of 500 to 700 of the donors.

Library generation was performed with the immunoSEQ multiplex PCR assay. For the multiplex PCR, a mixture combining 60 forward primers for TCR Vbeta segments and 13 reverse primers for TCR Jbeta segments was used. The CDR3 region of rearranged TCR beta genes was amplified from genomic DNA with a multiplex PCR assay. The Illumina HiSeq System was used to sequence the amplified TCR beta libraries as 87-base-pair reads. Per the original workflow: A later analysis counted tens of millions of unique TCR beta chains across the approximately 700 repertoires, and some 11 million of these chains were shared by at least two donors. To remove PCR and sequencing errors, raw reads were error-corrected and collapsed into unique sequences using a nearest-neighbor algorithm that merged closely related sequences. To assign V, D and J gene segments, CDR3 sequences were aligned to IMGT reference sequences. Each retained sequence needed at least a six-nucleotide match to both a V gene segment and a J gene segment. A rearrangement counted as productive if the CDR3 had no stop codons and remained in frame with V and J, and every other rearrangement counted as non-productive. Following IMGT convention, CDR3 was defined as the stretch from the second conserved V-encoded cysteine to the conserved J-encoded phenylalanine. In an earlier analysis of approximately 590 of the donors, sequences lacking an unambiguous match to a single V gene segment were excluded. In an earlier analysis of some 590 of the donors, V segments were called functional above 56.7% productive rearrangements and were called segregating when the between-donor standard deviation exceeded 5%. A statistical classification framework was developed to diagnose cytomegalovirus status using the catalog of TCR beta chain sequences. In a later analysis, V and J genes were assigned by comparing TCR nucleotide sequences against IMGT/GENE-DB human TR gene sequences. Using the TCRdist pipeline, a later analysis assigned CDR3 sequences along with most-parsimonious VDJ recombination scenarios. A later analysis defined each TCR beta chain by its CDR3 amino acid sequence plus V-gene family, and excluded reads lacking a unique V-gene family. As a way to deal with suspected cross-contamination and a sequencing artifact, a later analysis dropped 592 nucleotide sequences that were highly shared and had low generation probability. In a later analysis, a clonal expansion index was calculated for each public chain from normalized within-repertoire ranks of inferred template counts. In a later analysis, generation probabilities were computed with a VDJ recombination model fitted to out-of-frame rearrangements, and the resulting probabilities were checked against IGoR. A later analysis scored TCR-TCR, TCR-HLA and TCR-CMV co-occurrence with hypergeometric tests, applying a repertoire-size bias correction to TCR pairs. In a later analysis, false discovery rates were estimated by permuting HLA or CMV assignments 20 times. A later analysis grouped co-occurring TCRs with DBSCAN, adding TCRdist sequence similarity when clustering within HLA-allele-positive subsets. Co-occurrence clustering excluded repertoires with fewer than 30,000 or more than 120,000 public chains, plus five with anomalous nucleotide sharing. In its TCRdb copy, this immuneACCESS table keeps in-frame sequences only and misses some clones. Where compared with another copy, unresolved V genes explain less than half of these, and the others have no known cause. That table supplies the V and J calls and clone size; D and trimming were determined from the DNA. This sample gives 100,000 to 150,000 clones in total; approximately 85% of them show up just once. Of the sample, 1.5% to 2% falls within the top ten clones.

The clonotype was recovered from a boy aged 5-17 years in good health and CMV-seronegative. The V and J segments used are TRBV30 and TRBJ2-5; a weak D assignment points to TRBD1 (6 bases agree). The source material was PBMCs. At the DNA level, the sequence is TGTGCCTGGAGTGTAGGGGGAAAACAAGAGACCCAGTACTTC. This translates into CAWSVGGKQETQYF.